This paragraph covers one T cell receptor (beta chain) sequence. What it binds is unknown. This record belongs to a study of response to subunit inactivated influenza vaccine. From the RT-PCR reads, TCRdb called clonotypes with MiXCR, one entry per CDR3 protein. The sample records roughly 630,000 distinct CDR3 sequences, 14% being singletons. Germline CDR1 is SQVTM and CDR2 is ANQGSEA. The CDR3 loop spans 14 amino acids. The V end lost 4 bases, the J end lost 5 bases, and 17 bases lay between the germline ends. Findings and limits, study-wide: With each seasonal influenza vaccination, the authors suggested, few new T cells are recruited.

The rearrangement joins TRBV29-1 to TRBJ2-5; a possible D gene is TRBD2 (5 bases). The sequence came from a man in his fifties or sixties who received an inactivated influenza vaccine. The material sequenced was PBMCs from blood, taken approximately 15 days before vaccination. The CDR3 reads CSVATIPRGETQYF. The CDR3 DNA sequence: TGCAGCGTTGCGACTATACCTCGAGGGGAGACCCAGTACTTC.